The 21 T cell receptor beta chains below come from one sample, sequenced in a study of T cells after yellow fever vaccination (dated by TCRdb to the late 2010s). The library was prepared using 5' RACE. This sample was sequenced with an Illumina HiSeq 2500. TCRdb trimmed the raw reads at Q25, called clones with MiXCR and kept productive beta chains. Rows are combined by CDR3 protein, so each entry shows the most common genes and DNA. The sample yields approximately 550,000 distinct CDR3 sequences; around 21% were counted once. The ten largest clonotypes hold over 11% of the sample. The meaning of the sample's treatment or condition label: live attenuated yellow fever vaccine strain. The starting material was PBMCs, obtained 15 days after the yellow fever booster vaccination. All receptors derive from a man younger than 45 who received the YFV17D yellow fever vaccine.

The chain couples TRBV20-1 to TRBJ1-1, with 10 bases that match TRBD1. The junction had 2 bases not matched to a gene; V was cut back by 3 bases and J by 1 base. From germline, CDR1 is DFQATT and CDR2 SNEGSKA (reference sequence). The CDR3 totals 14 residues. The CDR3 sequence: CSASGDRGNTEAFF. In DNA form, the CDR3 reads TGCAGTGCTAGTGGGGACAGGGGGAACACTGAAGCTTTCTTT.

The CDR3 DNA follows: TGTGCCAGTACCCCTCTTCAGGGAGTTGGCAAAAACATTCAGTACTTC. Translated: CASTPLQGVGKNIQYF. The chain joins TRBV19 to TRBJ2-4; D could derive from TRBD1 or TRBD2 (5 bases each). Trimming cost V 7 bases and J 3 bases, with 19 bases left between them. The V gene's germline CDR1 is LNHDA and CDR2 SQIVND (reference sequence). The CDR3 is made up of 16 amino acids.

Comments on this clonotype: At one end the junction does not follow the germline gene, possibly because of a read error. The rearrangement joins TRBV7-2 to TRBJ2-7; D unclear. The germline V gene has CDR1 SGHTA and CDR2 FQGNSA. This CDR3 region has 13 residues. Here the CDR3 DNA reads TGTGCCAACAGCCCATCCGAGGCCTACGAGCAGTACTTC. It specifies CANSPSEAYEQYF. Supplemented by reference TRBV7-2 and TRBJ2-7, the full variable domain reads GAGVSQSPSNKVTEKGKDVELRCDPISGHTALYWYRQSLGQGLEFLIYFQGNSAPDKSGLPSDRFSAERTGGSVSTLTIQRTQQEDSAVYLCANSPSEAYEQYFGPGTRLTVT.

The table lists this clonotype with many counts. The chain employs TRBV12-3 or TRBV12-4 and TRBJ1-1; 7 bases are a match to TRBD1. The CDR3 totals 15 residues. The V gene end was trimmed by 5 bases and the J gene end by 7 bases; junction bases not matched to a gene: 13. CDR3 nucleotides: TGTGCCAGCAGTATACCTTGGACAGGACCCGATGAAGCTTTCTTT. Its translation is CASSIPWTGPDEAFF.

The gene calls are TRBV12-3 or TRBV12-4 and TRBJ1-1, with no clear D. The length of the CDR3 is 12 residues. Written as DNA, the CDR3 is TGTGCTAGTAAGGCAACCAACACTGAAGCTTTCTTT. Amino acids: CASKATNTEAFF.

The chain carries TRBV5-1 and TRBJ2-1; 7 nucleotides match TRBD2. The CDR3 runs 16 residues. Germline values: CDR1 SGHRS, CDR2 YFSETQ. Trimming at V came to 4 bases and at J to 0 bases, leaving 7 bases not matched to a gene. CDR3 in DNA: TGCGCCAGCAGCCCCGCTAGCGGTAGCTCCTACAATGAGCAGTTCTTC. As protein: CASSPASGSSYNEQFF.

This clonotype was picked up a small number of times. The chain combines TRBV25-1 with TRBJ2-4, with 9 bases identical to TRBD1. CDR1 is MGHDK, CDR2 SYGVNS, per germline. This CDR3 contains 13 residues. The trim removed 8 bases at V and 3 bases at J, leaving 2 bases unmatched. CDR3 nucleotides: TGTGCCAGCGGGACAGGGAGCAAAAACATTCAGTACTTC. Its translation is CASGTGSKNIQYF.

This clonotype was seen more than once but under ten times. The CDR3 here is CASSPSMTDTQYF. The CDR3 DNA is TGTGCCAGCAGCCCCTCCATGACAGATACGCAGTATTTT. This chain links TRBV7-3 with TRBJ2-3, with D unresolved. Germline assignment: CDR1 SGHTA and CDR2 FQGTGA. The CDR3 is 13 residues long. V was clipped by 5 bases and J by 3 bases, with 9 bases between them.

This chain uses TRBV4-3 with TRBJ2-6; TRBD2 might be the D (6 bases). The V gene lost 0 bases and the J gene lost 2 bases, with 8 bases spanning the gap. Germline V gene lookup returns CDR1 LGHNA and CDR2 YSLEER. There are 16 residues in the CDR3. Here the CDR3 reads CASSQDGGTGANVLTF. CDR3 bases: TGCGCCAGCAGCCAAGATGGGGGGACTGGGGCCAACGTCCTGACTTTC.

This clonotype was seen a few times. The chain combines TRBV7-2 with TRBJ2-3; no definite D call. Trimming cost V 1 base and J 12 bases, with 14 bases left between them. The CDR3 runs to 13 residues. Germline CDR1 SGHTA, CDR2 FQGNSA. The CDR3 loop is CASSLVEAQRQYF. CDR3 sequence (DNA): TGTGCCAGCAGCTTAGTGGAAGCGCAGCGACAGTATTTT. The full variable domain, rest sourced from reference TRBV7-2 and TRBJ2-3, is GAGVSQSPSNKVTEKGKDVELRCDPISGHTALYWYRQSLGQGLEFLIYFQGNSAPDKSGLPSDRFSAERTGGSVSTLTIQRTQQEDSAVYLCASSLVEAQRQYFGPGTRLTVL.

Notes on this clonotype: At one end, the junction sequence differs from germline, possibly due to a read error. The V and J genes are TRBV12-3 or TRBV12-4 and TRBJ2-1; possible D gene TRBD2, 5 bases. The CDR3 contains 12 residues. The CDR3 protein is CASSLEGPARFF. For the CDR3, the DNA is TGTGCCAGCAGCTTAGAGGGTCCAGCGAGGTTCTTC.

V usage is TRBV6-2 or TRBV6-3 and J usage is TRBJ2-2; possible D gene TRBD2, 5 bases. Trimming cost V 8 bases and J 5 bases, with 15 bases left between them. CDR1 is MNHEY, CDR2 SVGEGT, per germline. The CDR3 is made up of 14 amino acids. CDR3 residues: CASQDSPGTGELFF. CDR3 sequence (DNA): TGTGCCAGCCAAGACTCCCCGGGAACCGGGGAGCTGTTTTTT.

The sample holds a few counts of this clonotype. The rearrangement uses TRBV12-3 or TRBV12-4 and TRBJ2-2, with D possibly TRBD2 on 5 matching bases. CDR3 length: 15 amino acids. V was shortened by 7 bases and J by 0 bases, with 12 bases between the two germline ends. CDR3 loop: CASTRRATNTGELFF. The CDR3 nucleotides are TGTGCCAGCACCCGGCGGGCCACGAACACCGGGGAGCTGTTTTTT.

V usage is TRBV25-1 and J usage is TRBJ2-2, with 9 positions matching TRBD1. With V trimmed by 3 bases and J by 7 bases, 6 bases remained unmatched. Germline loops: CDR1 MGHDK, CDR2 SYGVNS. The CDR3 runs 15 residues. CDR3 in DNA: TGTGCCAGCAGTGACCCGGGACAGGGATTCGGGGAGCTGTTTTTT. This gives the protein CASSDPGQGFGELFF.

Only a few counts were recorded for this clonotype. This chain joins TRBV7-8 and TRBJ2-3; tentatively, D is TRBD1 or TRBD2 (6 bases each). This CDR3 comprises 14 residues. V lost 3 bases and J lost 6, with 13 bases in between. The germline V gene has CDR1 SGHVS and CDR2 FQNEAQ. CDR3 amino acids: CASSFLGGRDTQYF. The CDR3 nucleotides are TGTGCCAGCAGCTTCCTAGGGGGGCGGGATACGCAGTATTTT.

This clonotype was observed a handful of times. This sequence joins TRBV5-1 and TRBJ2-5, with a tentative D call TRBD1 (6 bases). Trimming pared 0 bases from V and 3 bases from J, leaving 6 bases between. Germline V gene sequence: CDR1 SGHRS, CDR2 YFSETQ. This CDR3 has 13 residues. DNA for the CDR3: TGCGCCAGCAGCTTGGAGGGGGAAGAGACCCAGTACTTC. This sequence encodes CASSLEGEETQYF.

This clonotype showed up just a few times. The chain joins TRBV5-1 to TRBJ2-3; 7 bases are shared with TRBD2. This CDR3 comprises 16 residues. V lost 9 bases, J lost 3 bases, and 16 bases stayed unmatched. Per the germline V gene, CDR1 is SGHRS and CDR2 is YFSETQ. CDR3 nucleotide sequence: TGCGCCACCGCCGCGAACCCCGGGAGGAGGACAGATACGCAGTATTTT. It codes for CATAANPGRRTDTQYF.

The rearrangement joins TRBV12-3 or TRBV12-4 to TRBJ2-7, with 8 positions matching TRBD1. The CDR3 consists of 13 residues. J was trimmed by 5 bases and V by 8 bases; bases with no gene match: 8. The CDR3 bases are TGTGCCAGCCGCAGGACAGGGCGCCACGAGCAGTACTTC. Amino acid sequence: CASRRTGRHEQYF.

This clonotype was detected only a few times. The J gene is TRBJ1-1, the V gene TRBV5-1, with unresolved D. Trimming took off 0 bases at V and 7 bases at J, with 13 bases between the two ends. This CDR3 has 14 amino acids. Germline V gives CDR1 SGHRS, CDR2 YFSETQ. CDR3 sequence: CASSLGQQPLEAFF. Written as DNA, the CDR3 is TGCGCCAGCAGCTTGGGGCAACAACCGCTTGAAGCTTTCTTT. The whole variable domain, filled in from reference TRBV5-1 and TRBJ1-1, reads KAGVTQTPRYLIKTRGQQVTLSCSPISGHRSVSWYQQTPGQGLQFLFEYFSETQRNKGNFPGRFSGRQFSNSRSEMNVSTLELGDSALYLCASSLGQQPLEAFFGQGTRLTVV.

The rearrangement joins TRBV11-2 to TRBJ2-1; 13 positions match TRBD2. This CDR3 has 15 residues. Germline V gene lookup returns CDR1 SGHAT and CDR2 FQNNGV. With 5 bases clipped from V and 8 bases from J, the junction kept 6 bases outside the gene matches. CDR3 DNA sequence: TGTGCCAGCAGCATCGGGACTAGCGGGATCGATGAGCAGTTCTTC. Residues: CASSIGTSGIDEQFF. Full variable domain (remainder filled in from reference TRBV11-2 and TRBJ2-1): EAGVAQSPRYKIIEKRQSVAFWCNPISGHATLYWYQQILGQGPKLLIQFQNNGVVDDSQLPKDRFSAERLKGVDSTLKIQPAKLEDSAVYLCASSIGTSGIDEQFFGPGTRLTVL.

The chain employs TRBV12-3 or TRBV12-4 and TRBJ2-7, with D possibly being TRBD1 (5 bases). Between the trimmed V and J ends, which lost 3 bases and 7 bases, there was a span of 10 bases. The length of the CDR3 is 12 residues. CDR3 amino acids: CASSFTGWEQYF. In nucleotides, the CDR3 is TGTGCCAGCAGTTTCACAGGATGGGAGCAGTACTTC.